This paragraph covers one T cell receptor beta chain sequence. The antigen is not known. This entry comes from a study of T cells in localized non-small cell lung cancer. Study-level findings and limits: Measurement of T cell clonality placed uninvolved adjacent lung highest, above the level in tumor. Since sequencing was restricted to only one region of the tumor, intratumor heterogeneity remains a possibility. Appearing in adjacent lung were a median 57 of the top 100 tumor clones. Among blood samples, higher T cell density accompanied longer overall survival.

Assay used: immunoSEQ multiplex PCR; TCRdb lists only in-frame clones, some missing. The data show under 10,000 clones, with around 91% seen just once and about 17% held by the top ten. Trimming removed 4 bases from V and 2 bases from J; junction bases left unmatched: 10. Germline CDR1 ENHRY, CDR2 SYGVKD. The CDR3 is made up of 16 amino acids. This receptor was taken from a male donor aged 60 or over with stage III squamous cell lung carcinoma. Sequenced here: peripheral blood, sampled before any cancer treatment. V is TRBV10-3 and J is TRBJ2-5; 7 nucleotides agree with TRBD1. The CDR3 coding sequence is TGTGCCATCAGTGCGGCTGAGGACAGGCCGCAAGAGACCCAGTACTTC. As protein: CAISAAEDRPQETQYF.